In this sample, the clone carrying this T cell receptor (beta chain) turned up many times. Its antigen is undetermined. The data were taken from a study of regulatory T cells in long-lasting Graves disease. The study's findings and limits: TCR diversity was lower in persistent Graves' patients (versus newly diagnosed ones). Repertoires from persistent disease leaned toward TRBV28, TRBJ1-2 and TRBJ2-5.

With iRepertoire HTBI primers and Arm-PCR of CDR3 regions, TCR beta libraries were built. In the original workflow: Identification yielded 55 to 75 TRBV and roughly 14 TRBJ segments across samples. TCRdb called the multiplex PCR reads again in MiXCR, with one record for every CDR3 protein. For this entry, the V and J calls and clone size follow TCRdb and not the study's own pipeline. The sample has over 500,000 distinct CDR3 sequences, 16% seen once. Documented time point: newly diagnosed GD, antithyroid drugs for less than 3 months. Researchers made the TCR library from RNA that was extracted from PBMCs. One endocrinology department in Xi'an, China, was where patients came from. Trimming stripped 7 bases from V and 9 bases from J, with 22 bases between. CDR1 and CDR2 (germline): SNHLY, FYNNEI. The CDR3 spans 15 residues. Another study also made use of these data, one on T cells in Graves' hyperthyroidism and ophthalmopathy.

The chain combines TRBV2 with TRBJ2-1, with TRBD2 as a possible D gene (7 bases). Specimen: peripheral blood mononuclear cells (PBMCs), collected at new diagnosis, from a patient treated with antithyroid drugs. The sequence was obtained from a woman in her twenties or thirties with Graves disease. In DNA, the CDR3 is TGTGCCAGCATTATACGAGCGGGACACGGTCGTGAGCAGTTCTTC. It is translated as CASIIRAGHGREQFF.